This is a list of T cell receptor beta chains from one sample in a study of tumor and adjacent non-tumor tissue in lung cancer. Each CDR3 protein gets one entry after TCRdb re-called the multiplex PCR reads with MiXCR. The sample lists about 140,000 distinct CDR3 sequences, approximately 66% occurring once. The source material was lung tumor tissue. Receptors were obtained from a man between 60 and 70 years old with small cell lung cancer. Each CDR3 is given with its conserved first and last residue. Each record gives: D gene, J gene, clone size, V gene, CDR3 DNA, CDR3 protein. A D gene is named only where the DNA matches it firmly. Clone size, where shown, is once, few, many, or a class for clones that have expanded.

d_gene: .
j_gene: TRBJ1-1
abundance: many
v_gene: TRBV7-9
CDR3nt: TGTGCCAGCAGCTCGACCCAGGGGGCTTTCTTT
CDR3aa: CASSSTQGAFF

d_gene: .
j_gene: TRBJ2-4
abundance: .
v_gene: TRBV28
CDR3nt: TGTGCCAGCAGTTTTCAACAGACCAACGACATTCAGTACTTC
CDR3aa: CASSFQQTNDIQYF

d_gene: TRBD2
j_gene: TRBJ2-5
abundance: .
v_gene: TRBV11-3
CDR3nt: TGTGCCAGCAGCTCAGAGGGAGGGCGGACCCAGTACTTC
CDR3aa: CASSSEGGRTQYF

d_gene: .
j_gene: TRBJ2-1
abundance: .
v_gene: TRBV5-1
CDR3nt: TGCGCCAGTGGCGTAGGGACCGTCAATGAGCAGTTCTTC
CDR3aa: CASGVGTVNEQFF

d_gene: .
j_gene: TRBJ2-5
abundance: once
v_gene: TRBV12-3/TRBV12-4
CDR3nt: TGTGCCAGCGGTTTTGGGACCCTCCAAGAGACCAAGTACTTC
CDR3aa: CASGFGTLQETKYF

d_gene: .
j_gene: TRBJ2-7
abundance: .
v_gene: TRBV12-3/TRBV12-4
CDR3nt: TGTGCCAGCAGTTTTTCTGGTAGGTCCAAGGAGCAATACTTC
CDR3aa: CASSFSGRSKEQYF

d_gene: .
j_gene: TRBJ1-6
abundance: .
v_gene: TRBV10-3
CDR3nt: TGTGCCATTAGTGTTAGTACAGACTATAATTCACCCCTCCACTTT
CDR3aa: CAISVSTDYNSPLHF

d_gene: .
j_gene: TRBJ2-1
abundance: .
v_gene: TRBV5-1
CDR3nt: TGCGCCAGCAGCTTGGGACTACCCGGGGTTGGTGAGCAGTTCTTC
CDR3aa: CASSLGLPGVGEQFF

d_gene: .
j_gene: TRBJ1-4
abundance: few
v_gene: TRBV6-1
CDR3nt: TGTGCCAGCAGTGACGCGCGGTTGGTTCTGGATGAAAAACTGTTTTTT
CDR3aa: CASSDARLVLDEKLFF

d_gene: TRBD2
j_gene: TRBJ2-1
abundance: few
v_gene: TRBV20-1
CDR3nt: TGCAGTGCTGAGACTAGCGCCGATGAGCAGTTCTTC
CDR3aa: CSAETSADEQFF